The rows below give T cell receptor beta chains drawn from one sample of a study of shared clonotypes between healthy human individuals. The repertoire was sequenced with immunoSEQ multiplex PCR; TCRdb's copy has only in-frame clones and lacks some. The data contain 470,000 or so clones, around 73% of them singletons. Sequencing used PBMCs. The receptors originated from a woman in her thirties or forties in good health. Some clones in this sample may be carry-over from other donors' samples. CDR3s include the opening cysteine and the closing phenylalanine or tryptophan. Each record gives: J gene, V gene, CDR3 protein.

TRBJ2-5,TRBV4-1,CASSQVFRTQETQYF
TRBJ2-1,TRBV30,CAWDLGGLAGVVEQFF
TRBJ1-1,TRBV11-2,CASSFGGVTEAFF
TRBJ1-2,TRBV5-4,CASTSGDRNRDGYTF
TRBJ2-1,TRBV7-8,CASSKDRSRHEQFF
TRBJ1-2,TRBV29-1,CSVVQGLYGYTF
TRBJ1-6,TRBV14,CASSRLMGGNSPLHF
NA,TRBV2,CASSGGLVYEQYF
TRBJ2-5,TRBV29-1,CSVCKGGETQYF
TRBJ2-7,TRBV4-3,CASSQPGTGINHSYEQYF
TRBJ2-7,TRBV14,CASSPVTYEQYF